What follows describes a single T cell receptor beta chain. Antigen specificity is unknown. The isolated RNA, all of it, was reverse transcribed, so expressed TCRB transcripts were what got sequenced. Data came from immunoSEQ multiplex PCR; TCRdb stores just in-frame clones and leaves some out. The table includes about 360,000 clones, roughly 12% detected once. The entry originates in a study of beta chain features in type 1 diabetes. Study results and limitations: A greater similarity of naive, central memory and Treg TCRB repertoires was seen among patients than among healthy donors.

The CDR3 is 14 amino acids. Germline-derived CDR1 and CDR2 are SGHTA and FQGNSA. V lost 6 bases and J 1 base, leaving 12 bases between the germline ends. Stem cell-like memory, regulatory, central memory and naive CD4+ cells were sorted via CD45RO/CCR7/CD25/CD127/CD95/CD27. The receptor comes from a young man in good health. V is TRBV7-2 and J is TRBJ2-5; possibly TRBD2 for D (6 bases). The sequenced sample consisted of naive CD4+ T cells from blood. CDR3 in amino acids: CASSPGRSQETQYF. The CDR3 DNA reads as TGTGCCAGCAGTCCAGGGAGGAGCCAAGAGACCCAGTACTTC.